Presented here are 15 T cell receptor beta chains from one specimen sequenced in a study of persistence of HIV-infected CD4 T cells (dated by TCRdb to the early 2020s). The sample's treatment or condition, from its label and the paper: suppressive antiretroviral therapy. Lysates of CMV-infected fibroblasts were used at 9 to 10 ug/mL for cell stimulation. Memory populations depleted of antigen-responding cells were obtained by sorting nonresponding CD40L-negative CD69-negative CD45RO-high memory CD4+ T cells. These receptors' targets are unknown. TCRbeta repertoires were sequenced from genomic DNA with the immunoSEQ hsTCRB assay version 4 in survey mode. The source is immuneACCESS, and TCRdb retained only in-frame sequences with V and J called. Part of the clones is not carried over; for the studies checked, unresolved V genes explain less than half of this, and the remainder is unexplained. The sample table shows roughly 34,000 clones, and 82% are seen once. The ten top clones hold roughly 6.7% of the sample.

Sequencing was performed on CD4+ T cells sorted from PBMCs after approximately 19-hour stimulation, taken from a patient who received antiretroviral therapy. The cell subset or site label for this specimen denotes: CD40L-CD69- CD45RO-high memory CD4 T cells not responding to CMV lysate. These receptors all come from an adult woman with HIV who was CMV-seropositive.

This sequence joins TRBV5-6 and TRBJ1-1; D perhaps matches TRBD1 (6 bases). CDR3 length equals 14 residues. Germline-derived CDR1 and CDR2 are SGHDT and YYEEEE. With 2 bases removed from V and 4 bases from J, the gap between germline ends came to 12 bases. This CDR3 reads CASSLGWGLTEAFF. The CDR3 DNA is TGTGCCAGCAGCTTAGGGTGGGGGCTCACTGAAGCTTTCTTT.

This clone was recorded only once. The rearrangement links TRBV28 to TRBJ2-4; D is perhaps TRBD2 (6 bases). V dropped 7 bases and J dropped 6 bases, with 19 bases sitting between them. Germline values: CDR1 MDHEN, CDR2 SYDVKM. The CDR3 has 15 residues. The DNA for the CDR3 is TGTGCCAGCAACTCCCCGCCGGGGGTTAGAAACATTCAGTACTTC. Its translation: CASNSPPGVRNIQYF.

For the CDR3, the DNA is TGCAGCGTTGCACGGACACCAGATACGCAGTATTTT. The encoded protein is CSVARTPDTQYF. The rearrangement joins TRBV29-1 to TRBJ2-3; maybe TRBD1 (5 bases). Germline V CDR1 and CDR2: SQVTM, ANQGSEA. Trimming shortened V by 4 bases and J by 4 bases, and 9 bases separated the two germline ends. The CDR3 consists of 12 residues.

V usage is TRBV3-1 (or the pseudogene TRBV3-2) and J usage is TRBJ2-1; D is possibly TRBD2 (5 bases). CDR3 length: 12 amino acids. Germline CDR1 LGHDT, CDR2 YNNKEL (reference sequence). The V and J ends lost 2 bases and 7 bases respectively, with 6 bases between them. The CDR3 DNA sequence: TGTGCCAGCAGCCAATCGGGGAATGAGCAGTTCTTC. Its protein product is CASSQSGNEQFF.

The chain couples TRBV3-1 (or the pseudogene TRBV3-2) to TRBJ2-6, with D unresolved. The V end was cut by 4 bases, the J end by 0 bases, with 1 base between. The CDR3 runs 13 residues. Germline CDR1 reads LGHDT; CDR2 reads YNNKEL (reference sequence). CDR3 DNA sequence: TGTGCCAGCAGCCCCTCTGGGGCCAACGTCCTGACTTTC. Its translation: CASSPSGANVLTF.

The sample holds one count of this clone. The rearrangement uses TRBV25-1 and TRBJ1-5, with 8 bases identical to TRBD1. Germline loops: CDR1 MGHDK, CDR2 SYGVNS. The V and J ends lost 1 base and 3 bases, in that order; junction bases with no gene match: 5. This CDR3 has 16 amino acids. The CDR3, as DNA: TGTGCCAGCAGTGAATCCCGGACAGGGTTCAATCAGCCCCAGCATTTT. Protein: CASSESRTGFNQPQHF.

V is TRBV7-2 and J is TRBJ1-3; D gene uncertain. Trimming removed 5 bases at V and 0 bases at J, with 11 bases between. CDR3 size: 15 residues. CDR1 and CDR2 from the germline V gene are SGHTA and FQGNSA. This chain's CDR3 is CASSLFSSSGNTIYF. CDR3 in DNA: TGTGCCAGCAGCCTTTTCAGCAGCTCTGGAAACACCATATATTTT.

The rearrangement links TRBV28 to TRBJ2-7; 7 nucleotides line up with TRBD1. V shed 7 bases, J shed 2 bases, and the junction held 2 bases outside the gene matches. Germline CDR1 MDHEN, CDR2 SYDVKM. CDR3 size: 12 residues. The CDR3 DNA reads as TGTGCCAGCACGGGACAGCCCTACGAGCAGTACTTC. Protein product: CASTGQPYEQYF.

V is TRBV5-6 and J is TRBJ1-3; D is ambiguous. Germline CDR1 is SGHDT and CDR2 is YYEEEE. Trimming removed 0 bases from V and 4 bases from J, with 2 bases in between. This CDR3 comprises 12 residues. The CDR3 loop is CASSLGGNTIYF. CDR3 coding DNA: TGTGCCAGCAGCTTGGGGGGAAACACCATATATTTT. Full variable domain (rest looked up from reference TRBV5-6 and TRBJ1-3): DAGVTQSPTHLIKTRGQQVTLRCSPKSGHDTVSWYQQALGQGPQFIFQYYEEEERQRGNFPDRFSGHQFPNYSSELNVNALLLGDSALYLCASSLGGNTIYFGEGSWLTVV.

The J gene is TRBJ2-5, the V gene TRBV7-3; D is unclear. CDR1 SGHTA and CDR2 FQGTGA come from the germline V gene. Deletions cut 5 bases from V and 5 bases from J, with 12 bases between. CDR3 length: 13 residues. In DNA form, the CDR3 reads TGTGCCAGCAGCGCTGGAGTGGGGGAGACCCAGTACTTC. This gives the protein CASSAGVGETQYF.

The chain carries TRBV5-6 and TRBJ1-4, with D possibly being TRBD1 (5 bases). Trimming removed 2 bases at V and 5 bases at J, with 16 bases between. This CDR3 spans 16 amino acids. From germline, CDR1 is SGHDT and CDR2 YYEEEE. The CDR3 region has the DNA TGTGCCAGCAGCTTTAGGAGCCGGGCAGGGAATGAAAAACTGTTTTTT. Protein: CASSFRSRAGNEKLFF.

The chain couples TRBV5-1 to TRBJ1-1; 11 bases line up with TRBD1. Germline V gene data show CDR1 as SGHRS and CDR2 as YFSETQ. V dropped 7 bases and J dropped 2; count of bases not matched to a gene: 10. The CDR3 consists of 16 residues. The CDR3 nucleotides are TGCGCCAGCTCCCCGGGACAGGGGGTTATCAACACTGAAGCTTTCTTT. Amino acids: CASSPGQGVINTEAFF.

This chain links TRBV27 with TRBJ2-2; perhaps TRBD2 as D (7 bases). The CDR3 loop spans 15 amino acids. CDR1 is MNHEY, CDR2 SMNVEV, per germline (reference sequence). Between the trimmed V and J ends, which lost 3 bases and 3 bases, there was a span of 11 bases. This CDR3 is CASSFWGGDTGELFF. In DNA, the CDR3 is TGTGCCAGCAGTTTTTGGGGGGGCGACACCGGGGAGCTGTTTTTT.

V gene TRBV19 combines with J gene TRBJ1-5, with TRBD1 identical over 7 bases. The CDR3 totals 14 residues. In germline, CDR1 is LNHDA, CDR2 SQIVND (reference sequence). Trimming took 10 bases from V and 7 from J; bases not matched to a gene: 13. In nucleotides, the CDR3 is TGTGCCACCCACTTTGGAGGGGGCGAACAGCCCCAGCATTTT. It translates to CATHFGGGEQPQHF.

The chain recombines TRBV6-1 with TRBJ1-2; the D is unclear. The V end lost 2 bases, the J end lost 4 bases, and 11 bases lay between the germline ends. The CDR3 has 14 residues. Germline V gene lookup returns CDR1 MNHNS and CDR2 SASEGT. CDR3: CASSESRGIYGYTF. CDR3 in DNA: TGTGCCAGCAGTGAATCTCGGGGAATCTATGGCTACACCTTC.